Sequencing of this TCR beta chain was carried out in a study of Graves' ophthalmopathy and Graves' hyperthyroidism. Study results and caveats: Ophthalmopathy progression was predicted by the model at approximately 71% sensitivity and less than 75% specificity. The authors also found most expanded thyroid clonotypes above 0.001 frequency in blood.

CDR1 and CDR2 (germline): MNHNY, SVGAGI (reference sequence). This CDR3 region has 13 residues. V lost 6 bases and J 4 bases, leaving 12 bases between the germline ends. This clonotype was seen repeatedly, ten times or more. Its target is unknown. From RNA, the CDR3 regions of TCR beta chains were amplified and sequenced. An opening RT-PCR round employed HTBI primers and preceded a second-round multiplex PCR. Each CDR3 protein gets one entry after TCRdb re-called the multiplex PCR reads with MiXCR. In the table there are 200,000 to 250,000 distinct CDR3 sequences, under 30% of which are singletons. Other autoimmune disease, uncontrolled infection, pregnancy and lactation led to exclusion. The authors used Ficoll-Paque density gradient centrifugation to separate PBMCs. The input was around 10 ml of fresh peripheral blood.

This rearrangement joins TRBV6-6 to TRBJ1-2; D is ambiguous. Sequencing was performed on peripheral blood. This sequence originates from a man aged 50 to 60 with Graves' ophthalmopathy. The CDR3 bases are TGTGCCAGCAGCCAACGGGGTGGCTATGGCTACACCTTC. Protein sequence: CASSQRGGYGYTF.